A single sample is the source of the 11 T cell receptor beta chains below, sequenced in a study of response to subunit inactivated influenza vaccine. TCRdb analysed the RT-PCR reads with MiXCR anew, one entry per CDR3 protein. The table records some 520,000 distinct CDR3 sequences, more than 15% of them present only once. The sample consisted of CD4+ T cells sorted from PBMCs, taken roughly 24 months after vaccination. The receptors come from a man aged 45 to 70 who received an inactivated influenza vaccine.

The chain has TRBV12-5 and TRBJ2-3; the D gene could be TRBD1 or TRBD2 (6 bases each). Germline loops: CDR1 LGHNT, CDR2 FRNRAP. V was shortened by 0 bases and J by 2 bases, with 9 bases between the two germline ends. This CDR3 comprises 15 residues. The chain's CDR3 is CASGLVGGHTDTQYF. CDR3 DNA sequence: TGTGCTAGTGGTTTGGTAGGGGGGCACACAGATACGCAGTATTTT.

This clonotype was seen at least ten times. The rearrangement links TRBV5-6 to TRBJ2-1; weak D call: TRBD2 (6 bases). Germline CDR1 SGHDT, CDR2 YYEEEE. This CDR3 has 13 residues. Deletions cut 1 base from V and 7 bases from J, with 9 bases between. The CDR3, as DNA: TGTGCCAGCAGCTTGTTAAGCGGGAATGAGCAGTTCTTC. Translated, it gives CASSLLSGNEQFF.

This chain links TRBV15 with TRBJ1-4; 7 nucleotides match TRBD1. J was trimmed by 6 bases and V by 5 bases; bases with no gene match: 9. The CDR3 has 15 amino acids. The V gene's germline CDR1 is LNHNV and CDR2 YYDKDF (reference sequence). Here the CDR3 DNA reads TGTGCCACCAGCGGACGGGACAGTCGGGATGAAAAACTGTTTTTT. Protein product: CATSGRDSRDEKLFF.

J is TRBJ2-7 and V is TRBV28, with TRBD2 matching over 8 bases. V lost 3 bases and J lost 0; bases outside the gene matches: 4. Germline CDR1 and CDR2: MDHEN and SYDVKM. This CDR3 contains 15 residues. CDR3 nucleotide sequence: TGTGCCAGCAGTTTTGGCGGGAGGAGCTCCTACGAGCAGTACTTC. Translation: CASSFGGRSSYEQYF.

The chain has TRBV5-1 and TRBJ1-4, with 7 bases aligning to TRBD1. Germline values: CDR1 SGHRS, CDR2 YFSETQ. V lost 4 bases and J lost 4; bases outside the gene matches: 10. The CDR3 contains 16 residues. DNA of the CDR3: TGCGCCAGCAGCCCACAAGGGGGCTGGGGTAATGAAAAACTGTTTTTT. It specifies CASSPQGGWGNEKLFF.

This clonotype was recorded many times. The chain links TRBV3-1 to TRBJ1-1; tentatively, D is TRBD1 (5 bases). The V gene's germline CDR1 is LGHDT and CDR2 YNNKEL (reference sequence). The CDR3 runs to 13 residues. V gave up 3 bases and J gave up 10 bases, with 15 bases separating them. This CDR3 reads CASSQAQGLAAFF. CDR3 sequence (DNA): TGTGCCAGCAGCCAGGCGCAGGGTCTCGCAGCTTTCTTT.

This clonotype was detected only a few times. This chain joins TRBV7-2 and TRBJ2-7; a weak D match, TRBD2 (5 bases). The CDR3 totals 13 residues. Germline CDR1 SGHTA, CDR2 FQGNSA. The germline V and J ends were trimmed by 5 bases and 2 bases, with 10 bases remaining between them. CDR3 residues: CASSPGMTYEQYF. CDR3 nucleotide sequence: TGTGCCAGCAGCCCCGGGATGACCTACGAGCAGTACTTC.

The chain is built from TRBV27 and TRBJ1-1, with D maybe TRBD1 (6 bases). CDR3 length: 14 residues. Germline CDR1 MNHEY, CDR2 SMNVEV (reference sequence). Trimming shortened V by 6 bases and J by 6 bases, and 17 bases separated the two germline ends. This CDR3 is CASSTYRVGPEAFF. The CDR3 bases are TGTGCCAGCAGCACGTACAGGGTAGGCCCTGAAGCTTTCTTT.

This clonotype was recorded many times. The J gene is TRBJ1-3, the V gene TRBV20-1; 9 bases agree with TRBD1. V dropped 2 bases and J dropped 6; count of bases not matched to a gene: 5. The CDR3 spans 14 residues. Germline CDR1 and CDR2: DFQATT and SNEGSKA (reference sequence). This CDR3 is CSARKQGALNTIYF. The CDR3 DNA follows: TGCAGTGCTAGAAAACAGGGGGCCTTAAACACCATATATTTT.

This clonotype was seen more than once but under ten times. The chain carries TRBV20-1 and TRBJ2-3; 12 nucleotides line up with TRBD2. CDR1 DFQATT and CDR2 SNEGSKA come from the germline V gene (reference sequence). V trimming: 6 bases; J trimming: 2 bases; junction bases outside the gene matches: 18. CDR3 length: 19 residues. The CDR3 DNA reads TGCAGTGCCCGCGCGGGTCGGACTAGCGGGACTAGCACCACAGATACGCAGTATTTT. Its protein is CSARAGRTSGTSTTDTQYF.

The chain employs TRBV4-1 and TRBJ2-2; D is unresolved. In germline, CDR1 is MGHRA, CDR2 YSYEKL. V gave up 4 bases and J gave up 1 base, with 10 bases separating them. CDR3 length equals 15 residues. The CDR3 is CASSPRAWNTGELFF. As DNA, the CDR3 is TGCGCCAGCAGCCCCCGGGCCTGGAACACCGGGGAGCTGTTTTTT.